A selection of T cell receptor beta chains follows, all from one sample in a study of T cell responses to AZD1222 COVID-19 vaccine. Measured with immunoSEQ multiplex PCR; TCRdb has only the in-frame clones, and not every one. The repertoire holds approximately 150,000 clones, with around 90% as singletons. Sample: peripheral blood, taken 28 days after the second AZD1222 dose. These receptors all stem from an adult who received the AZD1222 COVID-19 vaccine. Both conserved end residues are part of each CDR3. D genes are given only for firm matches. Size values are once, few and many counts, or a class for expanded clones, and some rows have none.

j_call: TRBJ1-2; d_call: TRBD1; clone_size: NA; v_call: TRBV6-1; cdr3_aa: CASSEAWGQGNYGYTF; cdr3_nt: TGTGCCAGCAGTGAAGCATGGGGACAGGGAAACTATGGCTACACCTTC
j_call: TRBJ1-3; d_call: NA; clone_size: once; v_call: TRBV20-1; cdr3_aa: CSASRGNTIYF; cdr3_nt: TGCAGTGCTAGTAGGGGAAACACCATATATTTT
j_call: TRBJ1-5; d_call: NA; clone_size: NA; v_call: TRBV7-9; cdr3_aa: CASSLAPGPYSNQPQHF; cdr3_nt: TGTGCCAGCAGCTTAGCCCCCGGGCCCTATAGCAATCAGCCCCAGCATTTT
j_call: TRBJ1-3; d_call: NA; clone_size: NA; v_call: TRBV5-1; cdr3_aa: CASTVGGISGNTIYF; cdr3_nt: TGCGCCAGCACCGTGGGGGGAATATCTGGAAACACCATATATTTT
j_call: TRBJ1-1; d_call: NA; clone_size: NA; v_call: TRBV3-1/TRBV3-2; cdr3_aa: CASSAYASGSQAFF; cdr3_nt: TGTGCCAGCAGCGCTTACGCTTCCGGGTCCCAAGCTTTCTTT
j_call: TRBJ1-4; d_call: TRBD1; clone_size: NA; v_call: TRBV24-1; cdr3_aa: CATSPSGGGEKLFF; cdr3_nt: TGTGCCACCAGTCCCTCAGGGGGTGGTGAAAAACTGTTTTTT
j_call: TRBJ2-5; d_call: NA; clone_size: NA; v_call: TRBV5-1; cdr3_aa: CASSRVGETQYF; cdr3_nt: TGCGCCAGCAGCAGGGTTGGGGAGACCCAGTACTTC
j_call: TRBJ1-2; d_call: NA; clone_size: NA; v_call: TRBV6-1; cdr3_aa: CASTEWGPPEGYTF; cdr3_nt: TGTGCCAGCACTGAATGGGGGCCTCCTGAGGGCTACACCTTC
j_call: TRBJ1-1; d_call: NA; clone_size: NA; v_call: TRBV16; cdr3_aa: CASSQSLGTGRTEAFF; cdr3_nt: TGTGCCAGCAGCCAATCTCTTGGTACAGGGAGGACTGAAGCTTTCTTT
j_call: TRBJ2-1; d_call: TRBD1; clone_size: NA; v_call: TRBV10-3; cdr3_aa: CAITNTGTGYNEQFF; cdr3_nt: TGTGCCATCACCAATACCGGGACAGGGTACAATGAGCAGTTCTTC
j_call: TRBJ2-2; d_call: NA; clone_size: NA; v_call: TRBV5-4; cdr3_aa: CASSWDPRSTGELFF; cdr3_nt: TGTGCCAGCAGCTGGGACCCTAGGTCAACCGGGGAGCTGTTTTTT
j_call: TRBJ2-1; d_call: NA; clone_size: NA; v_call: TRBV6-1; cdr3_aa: CASSVGAGHSSYNEQFF; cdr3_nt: TGTGCCAGCAGTGTAGGGGCGGGACACAGCTCCTACAATGAGCAGTTCTTC
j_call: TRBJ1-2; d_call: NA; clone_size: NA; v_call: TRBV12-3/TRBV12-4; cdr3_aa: CASSFGMGEGYTF; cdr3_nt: TGTGCCAGCAGTTTCGGTATGGGGGAGGGCTACACCTTC
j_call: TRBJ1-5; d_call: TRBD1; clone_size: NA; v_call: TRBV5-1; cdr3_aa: CASSLTGGTNQPQHF; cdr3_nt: TGCGCCAGCAGCTTGACAGGGGGGACCAATCAGCCCCAGCATTTT
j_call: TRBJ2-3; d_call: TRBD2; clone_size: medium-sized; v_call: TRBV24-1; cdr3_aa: CATSDLAGDTDTQYF; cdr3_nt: TGTGCCACCAGTGATCTAGCGGGAGACACAGATACGCAGTATTTT
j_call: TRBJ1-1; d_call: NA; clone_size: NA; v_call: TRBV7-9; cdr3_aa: CASSSGGSEAFF; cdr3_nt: TGTGCCAGCAGCTCGGGGGGGAGTGAAGCTTTCTTT